The rows below give T cell receptor beta chains drawn from one sample of a study of blood T cells in healthy people across ages. Each CDR3 protein is one row after TCRdb ran MiXCR on the 5' RACE reads. The sample carries about 1.6 million distinct CDR3 sequences, almost 35% recorded once. The specimen sequenced was blood. The receptors derive from a woman between 25 and 40 years old in good health. Each CDR3 is given with its conserved first and last residue. Clone size is given for some rows only: seen once, a few or many times, or a class if the clone is expanded.

J gene,clone size,V gene,CDR3 protein
TRBJ2-5,many,TRBV25-1,CASTTVQATQRETQYF
TRBJ2-5,.,TRBV20-1,CSAPPGHLQETQYF
TRBJ2-2,.,TRBV7-3,CASSTSGGTGELFF
TRBJ1-4,.,TRBV20-1,CSARSLLPGNEKLFF
TRBJ2-3,.,TRBV9,CASSVGSYYTDTQYF
TRBJ2-7,few,TRBV27,CASSPVGGGQYF
TRBJ2-1,few,TRBV5-1,CASSLSGQPYNEQFF
TRBJ2-6,few,TRBV9,CASSPRSGLEGANVLTF
TRBJ1-1,.,TRBV7-9,CASSLGGTDKAFF
TRBJ2-5,.,TRBV5-1,CASGRDRGRETQYF
TRBJ2-3,few,TRBV20-1,CSAKRRGSTDTQYF
TRBJ2-7,few,TRBV20-1,CSATGTDPYEQYF
TRBJ2-7,few,TRBV5-1,CASSLDRTATLSEQYF
TRBJ1-5,.,TRBV20-1,CSAVSQQGKDQPQHF
TRBJ2-1,.,TRBV6-5,CASSPGLASVGEQFF
TRBJ2-1,.,TRBV28,CASSWASGSYNEQFF
TRBJ2-6,many,TRBV28,CASSSPGANVLTF
TRBJ2-5,.,TRBV7-8,CASGWGGGRGETQYF
TRBJ2-1,.,TRBV3-1,CASSQESRAEQFF
TRBJ2-7,few,TRBV4-2,CASSQEGQAGGLYEQYF
TRBJ2-1,few,TRBV5-1,CASSMGEKSSYNEQFF
TRBJ1-5,.,TRBV20-1,CSARDRGDTYSNQPQHF
TRBJ2-1,.,TRBV7-9,CASSSPRLVGLDEQFF
TRBJ1-2,.,TRBV15,CATSRDLSRGSGGYTF
TRBJ2-1,once,TRBV11-2,CASSTILAGGPYNERFF
TRBJ2-7,many,TRBV20-1,CSARDLAGGVFYEQYF
TRBJ2-3,few,TRBV20-1,CSAKALAGGTDTQYF
TRBJ2-5,.,TRBV20-1,CSAPQTPGTIKQYF
TRBJ1-4,.,TRBV2,CASIPGGREKLFF
TRBJ2-3,.,TRBV20-1,CSARMGGSTDTQYF
TRBJ2-6,.,TRBV30,CAWSEGGGYGANVLTF
TRBJ2-3,few,TRBV7-9,CASKREGQITDTQYF
TRBJ2-3,few,TRBV4-2,CASSQESGTSGGTDTQYF
TRBJ2-7,.,TRBV5-1,CASSARDRGTRYEQYF
TRBJ2-5,once,TRBV4-1,CASSQDRLAGGHGGETQYF
TRBJ2-6,many,TRBV5-5,CASSRDRSSGANVLTF
TRBJ1-2,many,TRBV10-3,CAISDPTGYTF
TRBJ2-6,.,TRBV7-9,CASSHDRGHDSGANVLTF
TRBJ2-2,many,TRBV27,CASSLSVTGELFF
TRBJ1-4,.,TRBV2,CASSGRRTMEKLFF
TRBJ2-7,.,TRBV10-3,CAISTDISYEQYF
TRBJ1-1,.,TRBV27,CARAGDRHELWAFF
TRBJ2-7,.,TRBV19,CASSNLAGVPYEQYF
TRBJ2-7,.,TRBV10-3,CAISELAGGPGLYF
TRBJ2-7,few,TRBV4-1,CASSQAAQPSYEQYF
TRBJ2-3,few,TRBV4-1,CASSQVTGGGDTQYF
TRBJ2-3,few,TRBV25-1,CASTLDRGGDTQYF
TRBJ1-1,few,TRBV29-1,CSVSGWGTEAFF
TRBJ2-1,.,TRBV7-8,CASSLPSGLSYNEQFF
TRBJ1-1,few,TRBV2,CASSESSLNTEAFF
TRBJ1-2,.,TRBV29-1,CSVENRPGGYTF
TRBJ1-1,.,TRBV9,CAGSVAGKGEAFF
TRBJ2-3,.,TRBV7-2,CASSFNRRDTDTQYF
TRBJ2-7,.,TRBV7-9,CASRAPTDYEQYF
TRBJ2-1,.,TRBV20-1,CSASIREIGYEQFF
TRBJ1-4,.,TRBV7-9,CASSRPAGTGYYTTNEKLFF
.,.,TRBV7-9,CASSLGSGVDIQYF
TRBJ1-2,few,TRBV5-4,CASSGTGSYGYTF
TRBJ2-7,many,TRBV27,CASSPSGGAYEQYF